Listed below are T cell receptor beta chains from one sample, sequenced in a study of beta chain features in type 1 diabetes. Assay used: immunoSEQ multiplex PCR; TCRdb lists only in-frame clones, some missing. The repertoire has about 150,000 clones, approximately 10% of them found once; the top ten carry about 2%. The sequenced sample consisted of central memory CD4+ T cells from blood. Receptors were obtained from a man aged 18-30 years in good health. The CDR3 runs from the conserved cysteine through the conserved F or W. The order of the fields is clone size, D gene, J gene, V gene, CDR3 length, CDR3 protein, CDR3 DNA. A D gene is named only where the DNA matches it firmly. Clone sizes are given selectively: once, few, many, or a class where the clone is expanded.

>few|.|TRBJ2-5|TRBV29-1|10
CSESQETQYF
TGCAGCGAGTCCCAAGAGACCCAGTACTTC
>few|TRBD1|TRBJ2-1|TRBV4-3|14
CASRPGQGVEGQFF
TGCGCCAGCCGTCCGGGACAGGGAGTTGAGGGGCAGTTCTTC
>few|.|TRBJ1-1|TRBV10-3|14
CAISVRQQNTEAFF
TGTGCCATCAGTGTCCGACAGCAGAACACTGAAGCTTTCTTT
>few|.|TRBJ2-1|TRBV28|12
CASTSREHEQFF
TGTGCCAGCACCTCTCGGGAGCATGAGCAGTTCTTC
>.|.|TRBJ2-7|TRBV30|13
CAWRPGRAYEQYF
TGTGCCTGGAGGCCGGGGCGAGCCTACGAGCAGTACTTC
>.|TRBD2|TRBJ2-2|TRBV9|19
CASSDRTSGALWNTGELFF
TGTGCCAGCAGCGACAGGACTAGCGGGGCGCTTTGGAACACCGGGGAGCTGTTTTTT
>many|TRBD1|TRBJ1-6|TRBV4-3|15
CASSQGDRGNSPLHF
TGCGCCAGCAGCCAAGGGGACAGGGGGAATTCACCCCTCCACTTT
>few|.|TRBJ1-5|TRBV2|14
CASRADRNNQPQHF
TGTGCCAGCAGGGCCGACAGGAACAATCAGCCCCAGCATTTT
>.|TRBD2|TRBJ2-7|TRBV5-1|17
CASSLLPGLAGTYEQYF
TGCGCCAGCAGCTTGCTCCCGGGACTAGCGGGGACCTACGAGCAGTACTTC
>many|TRBD1|TRBJ2-7|TRBV7-3|13
CASSSGQFTEQYF
TGTGCCAGCAGCTCGGGACAGTTTACCGAGCAGTACTTC
>.|.|TRBJ1-4|TRBV13|16
CASSYSLGRTNEKLFF
TGTGCCAGCAGCTACTCTTTGGGCAGGACCAATGAAAAACTGTTTTTT
>.|.|TRBJ1-6|TRBV7-8|13
CASSGRFDSPLHF
TGTGCCAGCAGCGGACGGTTCGATTCACCCCTCCACTTT
>.|TRBD2|TRBJ2-5|TRBV11-2|16
CASSRIRLAGAETQYF
TGTGCCAGCAGCCGTATACGGCTAGCGGGGGCGGAGACCCAGTACTTC
>few|TRBD1|TRBJ1-2|TRBV29-1|11
CSVVDRDGYTF
TGCAGCGTTGTTGACAGGGATGGCTACACCTTC
>few|.|TRBJ1-6|TRBV14|15
CASSLLAGGNSPLHF
TGTGCCAGCAGCCTTCTGGCGGGGGGTAATTCACCCCTCCACTTT
>many|TRBD1|TRBJ1-2|TRBV27|13
CASSFRDRAGYTF
TGTGCCAGCAGTTTTCGGGACAGGGCTGGCTACACCTTC
>few|.|TRBJ2-5|TRBV9|11
CASSRGETQYF
TGTGCCAGCAGCCGAGGGGAGACCCAGTACTTC
>.|TRBD2|TRBJ2-1|TRBV27|15
CASSFMAGVDNEQFF
TGTGCCAGCAGTTTCATGGCGGGAGTTGACAATGAGCAGTTCTTC
>.|.|TRBJ2-4|TRBV29-1|15
CSVVWGLGAKNIQYF
TGCAGCGTTGTGTGGGGACTGGGGGCCAAAAACATTCAGTACTTC
>.|.|TRBJ1-2|TRBV4-2|14
CASSQEGAWYGYTF
TGTGCCAGCAGCCAAGAGGGGGCATGGTATGGCTACACCTTC
>few|.|TRBJ1-3|TRBV2|14
CASRETTSGNTIYF
TGTGCCAGCAGAGAGACAACCTCTGGAAACACCATATATTTT
>.|TRBD1|TRBJ2-3|TRBV13|16
CASSIIKGARTDTQYF
TGTGCCAGCAGCATAATAAAGGGGGCGCGCACAGATACGCAGTATTTT
>.|.|TRBJ2-3|TRBV29-1|15
CSVVLGGGLTDTQYF
TGCAGCGTTGTCCTCGGCGGGGGCCTCACAGATACGCAGTATTTT
>.|.|TRBJ1-2|TRBV9|13
CASSSYDRGGYTF
TGTGCCAGCAGCTCATATGACAGAGGGGGCTACACCTTC
>.|.|TRBJ2-3|TRBV2|12
CASRPLSETQYF
TGTGCCAGCAGGCCTCTTAGTGAAACGCAGTATTTT
>few|TRBD2|TRBJ2-4|TRBV9|14
CASSVGGSKNIQYF
TGTGCCAGCAGCGTCGGGGGGAGCAAAAACATTCAGTACTTC
>few|TRBD1|TRBJ1-1|TRBV2|15
CASSPEGQGLSEAFF
TGTGCCAGCAGCCCGGAGGGACAGGGTCTCTCTGAAGCTTTCTTT
>.|.|TRBJ2-1|TRBV7-9|15
CASSLAGAGHGEQFF
TGTGCCAGCAGCTTAGCGGGGGCAGGGCATGGGGAGCAGTTCTTC
>.|.|TRBJ1-3|TRBV7-9|13
CASSVGPKDTIYF
TGTGCCAGCAGCGTGGGGCCTAAGGACACCATATATTTT
>few|.|TRBJ1-1|TRBV14|13
CASSQSLRTEAFF
TGTGCCAGCAGCCAGTCCCTCCGGACTGAAGCTTTCTTT
>.|TRBD1|TRBJ1-5|TRBV6-5|15
CASSYSGTGGQPQHF
TGTGCCAGCAGTTACTCGGGGACAGGGGGTCAGCCCCAGCATTTT
>.|.|TRBJ2-5|TRBV5-1|16
CASSFGQKGPQETQYF
TGCGCCAGCAGCTTCGGACAGAAAGGGCCACAAGAGACCCAGTACTTC
>.|.|TRBJ1-3|TRBV9|15
CASSVEGGAGNTIYF
TGTGCCAGCAGCGTAGAGGGGGGTGCTGGAAACACCATATATTTT
>.|.|TRBJ2-1|TRBV4-3|15
CASSQMGTFPNEQFF
TGCGCCAGCAGCCAAATGGGGACCTTCCCCAATGAGCAGTTCTTC
>many|.|TRBJ2-1|TRBV5-1|14
CASSLVQGNNEQFF
TGCGCCAGCAGCTTGGTTCAGGGAAACAATGAGCAGTTCTTC
>.|.|TRBJ2-5|TRBV19|13
CASRNRVQETQYF
TGTGCCAGTAGGAACAGGGTCCAAGAGACCCAGTACTTC
>few|.|TRBJ2-7|TRBV5-6|15
CASSSRRLGSYEQYF
TGTGCCAGCAGCTCACGGAGGCTCGGGTCCTACGAGCAGTACTTC
>few|.|TRBJ2-1|TRBV2|12
CASRPDRAGQFF
TGTGCCAGCAGACCGGACAGAGCAGGGCAGTTCTTC
>.|TRBD1|TRBJ1-5|TRBV30|15
CAWSVGQGSNQPQHF
TGTGCCTGGAGTGTCGGACAGGGTAGCAATCAGCCCCAGCATTTT
>.|TRBD2|TRBJ2-5|TRBV7-9|15
CASSATSGGQETQYF
TGTGCCAGCAGCGCCACTAGCGGGGGCCAAGAGACCCAGTACTTC
>many|.|TRBJ2-5|TRBV7-2|14
CASSTQGYQETQYF
TGTGCCAGCAGCACCCAGGGTTACCAAGAGACCCAGTACTTC